These T cell receptor beta chains were read from a single sample in a study of technical replicates of blood from a handful of donors. Produced via immunoSEQ multiplex PCR; TCRdb's table is partial and in-frame only. The table shows roughly 66,000 clones, with 70% to 90% occurring only once. Sequencing was performed on PBMCs. Every receptor here comes from a human donor in good health. Some clones in this sample may be carry-over from other donors' samples. Both conserved end residues are part of each CDR3. D genes are given only for firm matches. Not every row has a clone size; where given, it reads once, few, many or a size class.

abundance | j_gene | v_gene | d_gene | CDR3aa | CDR3nt
- | TRBJ2-7 | TRBV27 | TRBD1 | CASSLKRQGGYEQYF | TGTGCCAGCAGTTTAAAGAGACAGGGGGGTTACGAGCAGTACTTC
- | TRBJ2-1 | TRBV6-5 | - | CASSYSNRGTHEQFF | TGTGCCAGCAGTTACTCGAATCGGGGGACGCATGAGCAGTTCTTC
- | TRBJ2-2 | TRBV11-2 | TRBD2 | CASLGASGGKYTGELFF | TGTGCCAGCTTAGGGGCTAGCGGGGGAAAATACACCGGGGAGCTGTTTTTT
- | TRBJ2-4 | TRBV18 | - | CASSPDRTGQYF | TGTGCCAGCTCACCGGACCGGACGGGGCAGTACTTC
- | TRBJ1-1 | TRBV7-9 | TRBD1 | CASSLASGGHTEAFF | TGTGCCAGCAGCTTAGCGTCAGGGGGCCACACTGAAGCTTTCTTT
- | TRBJ1-2 | TRBV29-1 | TRBD1 | CSVELRTGGSGYTF | TGCAGCGTTGAACTTCGGACAGGGGGCTCTGGCTACACCTTC
- | TRBJ2-2 | TRBV11-2 | - | CASSLYMGGGSGELFF | TGTGCCAGCAGCTTATATATGGGGGGGGGCAGCGGGGAGCTGTTTTTT
- | TRBJ2-5 | TRBV19 | TRBD2 | CASSFLTSGETQYF | TGTGCCAGTAGTTTTCTGACTAGCGGGGAGACCCAGTACTTC
once | TRBJ2-5 | TRBV9 | TRBD2 | CASSVASGGAGETQYF | TGTGCCAGCAGCGTCGCTAGCGGGGGGGCGGGGGAGACCCAGTACTTC
- | TRBJ1-3 | TRBV9 | TRBD1 | CASSVGTDRVSRNTIYF | TGTGCCAGCAGCGTAGGAACCGACAGGGTCTCTAGGAACACCATATATTTT
- | TRBJ2-7 | TRBV5-4 | TRBD2 | CASSLGLAGSYEQYF | TGTGCCAGCAGCTTAGGTCTAGCGGGTTCCTACGAGCAGTACTTC
- | TRBJ2-7 | TRBV6-1 | - | CASTDGGRPYEQYF | TGTGCCAGCACCGACGGGGGGCGCCCCTACGAGCAGTACTTC
- | TRBJ2-3 | TRBV4-1 | TRBD2 | CASSQDLGGTGTDTQYF | TGCGCCAGCAGCCAAGATCTCGGGGGGACCGGCACAGATACGCAGTATTTT
once | TRBJ2-2 | TRBV9 | - | CASSVGGGVNTGELFF | TGTGCCAGCAGCGTAGGAGGCGGGGTGAACACCGGGGAGCTGTTTTTT
once | TRBJ2-1 | TRBV19 | - | CASSMERAEPYNEQFF | TGTGCCAGTAGTATGGAGCGGGCGGAACCCTACAATGAGCAGTTCTTC
few | TRBJ2-1 | TRBV30 | - | CAWSVLGNEQFF | TGTGCCTGGAGTGTACTAGGTAATGAGCAGTTCTTC
few | TRBJ1-2 | TRBV29-1 | - | CSVEVELGYTF | TGCAGCGTTGAAGTGGAGCTTGGCTACACCTTC
- | TRBJ1-1 | TRBV7-3 | - | CASSSEGLRTEAFF | TGTGCCAGCAGCTCGGAGGGGTTGAGGACTGAAGCTTTCTTT
- | TRBJ2-1 | TRBV9 | - | CASSVRSLDHEQFF | TGTGCCAGCAGCGTCCGGTCGCTTGATCATGAGCAGTTCTTC
few | TRBJ2-2 | TRBV6-1 | - | CASSEPGSTGELFF | TGTGCCAGCAGTGAACCGGGGTCGACCGGGGAGCTGTTTTTT
- | TRBJ2-1 | TRBV11-2 | - | CASSPYLVSLGAYNEQFF | TGTGCCAGCAGCCCGTATCTGGTCTCCCTAGGTGCCTACAATGAGCAGTTCTTC
- | TRBJ1-2 | TRBV15 | - | CATSRGKGSYGYTF | TGTGCCACCAGCAGAGGGAAAGGGAGCTATGGCTACACCTTC
- | TRBJ1-4 | TRBV4-3 | TRBD1 | CASSQTAGQGYEKLFF | TGCGCCAGCAGCCAGACGGCCGGACAGGGGTATGAAAAACTGTTTTTT
- | TRBJ2-1 | TRBV7-2 | - | CASSLVGTNEQFF | TGTGCCAGCAGCTTAGTAGGGACAAATGAGCAGTTCTTC
- | TRBJ2-7 | TRBV18 | TRBD2 | CASSPGLAGAYEQYF | TGTGCCAGCTCACCAGGACTAGCGGGGGCCTACGAGCAGTACTTC
- | TRBJ1-5 | TRBV6-5 | - | CASSYEQGGWPQHF | TGTGCCAGCAGTTACGAACAGGGCGGTTGGCCCCAGCATTTT
- | TRBJ2-6 | TRBV14 | - | CASRPQGPSGANVLTF | TGTGCCAGCAGACCACAGGGACCCTCTGGGGCCAACGTCCTGACTTTC
- | TRBJ2-7 | TRBV30 | TRBD1 | CAWSPKDRGISYEQYF | TGTGCCTGGAGTCCGAAGGACAGGGGCATTTCCTACGAGCAGTACTTC
- | TRBJ2-7 | TRBV9 | TRBD2 | CASSASASGRNYEQYF | TGTGCCAGCAGTGCATCGGCTAGCGGGAGGAACTACGAGCAGTACTTC
- | TRBJ2-3 | TRBV7-2 | - | CASSLGAYKTDTQYF | TGTGCCAGCAGCTTAGGGGCATATAAAACAGATACGCAGTATTTT
once | TRBJ1-6 | TRBV4-1 | - | CASSQGGGRTLHF | TGCGCCAGCAGCCAAGGGGGAGGGAGAACCCTCCACTTT
- | TRBJ2-7 | TRBV19 | TRBD2 | CASSLASGKTYEQYF | TGTGCCAGTAGTTTAGCTAGCGGGAAGACCTACGAGCAGTACTTC
- | TRBJ2-7 | TRBV4-2 | TRBD2 | CASSQDDATSGISYEQYF | TGTGCCAGCAGCCAAGATGACGCGACTAGCGGTATCTCCTACGAGCAGTACTTC
- | TRBJ1-2 | TRBV7-9 | - | CASSPSGDGYTF | TGTGCCAGCAGCCCATCAGGGGACGGCTACACCTTC
- | TRBJ2-7 | TRBV6-6 | TRBD1 | CASSYSSAGGHEQYF | TGTGCCAGCAGTTACTCGAGCGCAGGGGGCCACGAGCAGTACTTC
- | TRBJ2-5 | TRBV29-1 | - | CSVEGGGDGTQYF | TGCAGCGTTGAGGGCGGAGGAGATGGGACCCAGTACTTC
- | TRBJ2-7 | TRBV29-1 | - | CSVETGQRTYEQYF | TGCAGCGTTGAGACAGGTCAGCGGACCTACGAGCAGTACTTC
- | TRBJ2-2 | TRBV7-2 | TRBD2 | CASSLGTSGRRIGGELFF | TGTGCCAGCAGCTTAGGGACTAGCGGGAGAAGGATCGGCGGGGAGCTGTTTTTT
- | TRBJ1-2 | TRBV11-1 | - | CASSHGGGYGYTF | TGTGCCAGCAGCCACGGTGGAGGCTATGGCTACACCTTC
- | TRBJ1-5 | TRBV5-8 | - | CASSSFMSNQPQHF | TGTGCCAGCAGCTCCTTTATGAGCAATCAGCCCCAGCATTTT
- | TRBJ1-2 | TRBV6-5 | - | CASSYSMGGDGYTF | TGTGCCAGCAGTTATTCCATGGGGGGAGATGGCTACACCTTC
- | TRBJ2-1 | TRBV14 | - | CASSQEMGDPEQFF | TGTGCCAGCAGCCAAGAGATGGGAGATCCTGAGCAGTTCTTC
- | TRBJ1-1 | TRBV11-3 | - | CASSLIWAWDTEAFF | TGTGCCAGCAGCTTAATCTGGGCCTGGGACACTGAAGCTTTCTTT
- | TRBJ1-1 | TRBV7-3 | - | CASSLTGRTEAFF | TGTGCCAGCAGCTTAACAGGGAGGACTGAAGCTTTCTTT
- | TRBJ2-1 | TRBV4-3 | - | CASSQAGAGGYNEQFF | TGCGCCAGCAGCCAAGCCGGGGCAGGGGGGTACAATGAGCAGTTCTTC
once | TRBJ2-1 | TRBV7-3 | - | CASSLNSGSSYNEQFF | TGTGCCAGCAGCTTAAATTCCGGTAGCTCCTACAATGAGCAGTTCTTC
- | TRBJ1-1 | TRBV28 | - | CGVAGTEAFF | TGCGGTGTTGCTGGCACTGAAGCTTTCTTT
few | TRBJ2-1 | TRBV5-1 | TRBD1 | CASRQIPGQGPNEQFF | TGCGCCAGCAGGCAAATACCGGGACAGGGTCCCAATGAGCAGTTCTTC
few | TRBJ1-5 | TRBV7-8 | - | CASSPEVHRVMSNQPQHF | TGTGCCAGCAGCCCTGAAGTTCACAGGGTAATGAGCAATCAGCCCCAGCATTTT
- | TRBJ1-6 | TRBV4-1 | TRBD1 | CASSPDRGRNSPLHF | TGCGCCAGCAGCCCGGACAGGGGCAGGAATTCACCCCTCCACTTT
- | TRBJ1-2 | TRBV6-6 | - | CASSYAYTSNYGYTF | TGTGCCAGCAGTTACGCGTATACCTCTAACTATGGCTACACCTTC
- | TRBJ1-3 | TRBV30 | - | CAWSVAGDSGNTIYF | TGTGCCTGGAGTGTCGCGGGGGACTCTGGAAACACCATATATTTT
- | TRBJ1-5 | TRBV6-5 | - | CASSPPGGANQPQHF | TGTGCCAGCAGCCCACCGGGGGGAGCTAATCAGCCCCAGCATTTT
- | TRBJ2-3 | TRBV7-2 | - | CASSLLQGADTQYF | TGTGCCAGCAGCCTCTTACAGGGCGCAGATACGCAGTATTTT
- | TRBJ2-1 | TRBV18 | TRBD2 | CASSPKTSGGRNNEQFF | TGTGCCAGCTCACCAAAGACTAGCGGGGGGAGAAACAATGAGCAGTTCTTC